This T cell receptor (beta chain) was recovered during a study of cytomegalovirus exposure and HLA in healthy donors. As for the study in general: A previous analysis identified 95 million to 130 million unique TCR beta sequences derived from about 180 million T cells.

Study-level findings and limits: Sequencing probably produced one cluster of sequence variants that were highly shared. There were some V segments, including TRBV6-2 and TRBV6-3, excluded as indistinguishable.

In regard to this clone: Its matching antigen is unknown.

The PCR made use of 60 Vbeta and 13 Jbeta primers. Assay used: immunoSEQ multiplex PCR; TCRdb lists only in-frame clones, some missing. Its table records about 100,000 clones. Germline V gene lookup returns CDR1 SGHTA and CDR2 FQGNSA. This CDR3 comprises 14 residues. With 5 bases clipped from V and 3 bases from J, the junction kept 4 bases outside the gene matches. The V gene is TRBV7-2, the J gene TRBJ1-1, with 9 bases that match TRBD1. Sequencing used PBMCs. The receptor comes from a girl aged 10-17 years in good health and CMV-seropositive. For the CDR3, the DNA is TGTGCCAGCAGCCTACAGGGGGCTGACACTGAAGCTTTCTTT. This sequence encodes CASSLQGADTEAFF.